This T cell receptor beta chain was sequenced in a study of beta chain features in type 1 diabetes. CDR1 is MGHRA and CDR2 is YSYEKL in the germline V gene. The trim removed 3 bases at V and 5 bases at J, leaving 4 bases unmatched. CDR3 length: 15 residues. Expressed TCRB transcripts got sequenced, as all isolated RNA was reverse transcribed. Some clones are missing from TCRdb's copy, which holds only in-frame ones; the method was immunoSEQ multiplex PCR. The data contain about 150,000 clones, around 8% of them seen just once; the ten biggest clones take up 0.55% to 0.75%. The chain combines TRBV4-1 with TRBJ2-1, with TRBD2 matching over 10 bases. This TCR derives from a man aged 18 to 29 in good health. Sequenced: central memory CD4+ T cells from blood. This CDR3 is CASSHYGLADNEQFF. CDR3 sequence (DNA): TGCGCCAGCAGCCACTACGGACTAGCGGACAATGAGCAGTTCTTC.